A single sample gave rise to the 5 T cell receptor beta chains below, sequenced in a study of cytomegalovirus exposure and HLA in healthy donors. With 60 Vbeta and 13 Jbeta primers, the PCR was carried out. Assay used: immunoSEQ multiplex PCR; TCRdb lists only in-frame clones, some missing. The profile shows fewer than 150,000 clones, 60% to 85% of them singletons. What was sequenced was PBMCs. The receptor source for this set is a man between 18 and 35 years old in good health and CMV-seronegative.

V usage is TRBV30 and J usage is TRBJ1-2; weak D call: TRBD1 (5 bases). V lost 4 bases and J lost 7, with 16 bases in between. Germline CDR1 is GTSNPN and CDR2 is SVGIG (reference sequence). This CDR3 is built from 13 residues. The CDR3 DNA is TGTGCCTGGACCCGACAGCTAACCTCTGGCTACACCTTC. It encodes CAWTRQLTSGYTF.

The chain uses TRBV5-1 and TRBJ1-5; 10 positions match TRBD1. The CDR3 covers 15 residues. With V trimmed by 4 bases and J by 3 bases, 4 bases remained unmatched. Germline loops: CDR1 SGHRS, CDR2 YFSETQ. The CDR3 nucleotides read TGCGCCAGCAGCACGGGACAGGGGAACAATCAGCCCCAGCATTTT. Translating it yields CASSTGQGNNQPQHF.

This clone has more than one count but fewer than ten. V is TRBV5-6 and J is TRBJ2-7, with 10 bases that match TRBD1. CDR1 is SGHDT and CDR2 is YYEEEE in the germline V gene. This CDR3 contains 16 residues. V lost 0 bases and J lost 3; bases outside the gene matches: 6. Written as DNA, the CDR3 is TGTGCCAGCAGCTTGGTACTAGGACAGGGGGGCTACGAGCAGTACTTC. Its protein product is CASSLVLGQGGYEQYF.

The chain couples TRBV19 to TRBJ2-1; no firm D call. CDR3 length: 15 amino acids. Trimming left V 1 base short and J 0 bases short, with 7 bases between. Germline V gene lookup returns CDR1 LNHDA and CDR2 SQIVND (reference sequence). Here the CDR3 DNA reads TGTGCCAGTAGTATAGTGGGCTACTCCTACAATGAGCAGTTCTTC. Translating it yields CASSIVGYSYNEQFF.

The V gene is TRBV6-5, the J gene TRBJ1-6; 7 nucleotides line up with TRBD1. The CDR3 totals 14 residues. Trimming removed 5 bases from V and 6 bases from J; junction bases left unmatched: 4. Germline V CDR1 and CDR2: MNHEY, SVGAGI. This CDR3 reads CASSTGTANSPLHF. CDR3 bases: TGTGCCAGCAGTACCGGGACAGCTAATTCACCCCTCCACTTT.